This record concerns one TCR beta chain sequence. The antigen is unknown. Sequencing used immunoSEQ multiplex PCR; TCRdb keeps in-frame clones, though not all of them. The data contain about 76,000 clones, 92% of them singletons. The sample belongs to a study of resident and recirculating memory T cells in vitiligo. In the study overall: Each patient gave two lesional and two nonlesional epidermal shave biopsies, plus PBMCs. The samples were homogenized without cell sorting before genomic DNA extraction. Study observations and caveats: TCR sequences were not conserved across biopsy sites or patients.

The CDR3 runs to 11 residues. CDR1 and CDR2 from the germline V gene are SGDLS and YYNGEE. The V end lost 10 bases, the J end lost 11 bases, and 18 bases lay between the germline ends. No change in lesions over the prior 6 months defined stable disease. This receptor was taken from a male donor with vitiligo. Sequencing used blood. The rearrangement uses TRBV9 and TRBJ1-1; D is uncertain. CDR3 amino acids: CAQPRGRFAFF. CDR3 coding DNA: TGTGCCCAACCACGCGGGCGGTTCGCTTTCTTT.